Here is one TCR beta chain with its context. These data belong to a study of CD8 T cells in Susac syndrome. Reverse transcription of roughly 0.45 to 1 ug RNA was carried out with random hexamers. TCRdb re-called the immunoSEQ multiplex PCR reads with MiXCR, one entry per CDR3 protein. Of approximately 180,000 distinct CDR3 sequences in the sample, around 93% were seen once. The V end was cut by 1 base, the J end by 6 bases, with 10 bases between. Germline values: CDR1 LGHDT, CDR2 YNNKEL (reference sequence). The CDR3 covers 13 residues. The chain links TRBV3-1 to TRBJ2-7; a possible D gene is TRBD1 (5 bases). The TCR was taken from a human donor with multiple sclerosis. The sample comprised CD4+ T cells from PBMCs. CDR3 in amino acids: CASSQAAGFEQYF. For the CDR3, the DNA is TGTGCCAGCAGCCAAGCCGCAGGGTTCGAGCAGTACTTC.